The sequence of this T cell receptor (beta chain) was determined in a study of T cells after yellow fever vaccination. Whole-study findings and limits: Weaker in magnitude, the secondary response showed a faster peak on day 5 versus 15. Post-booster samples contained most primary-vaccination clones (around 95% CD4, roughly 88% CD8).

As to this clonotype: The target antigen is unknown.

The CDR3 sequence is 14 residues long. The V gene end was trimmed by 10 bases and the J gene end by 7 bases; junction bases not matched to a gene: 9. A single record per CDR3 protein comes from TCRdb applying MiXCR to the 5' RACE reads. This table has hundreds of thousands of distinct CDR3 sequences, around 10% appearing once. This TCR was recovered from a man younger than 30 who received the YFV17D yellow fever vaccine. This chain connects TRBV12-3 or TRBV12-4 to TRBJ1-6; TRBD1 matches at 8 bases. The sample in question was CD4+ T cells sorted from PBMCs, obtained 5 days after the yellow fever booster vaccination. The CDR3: CATRQGNRNSPLHF. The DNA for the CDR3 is TGTGCCACCCGACAGGGGAATCGGAATTCACCCCTCCACTTT.